Shown below are 24 T cell receptor beta chains from a single sample sequenced in a study of cytomegalovirus exposure and HLA in healthy donors. Method: immunoSEQ multiplex PCR; TCRdb's copy keeps in-frame clones and lacks some. Here the sample spans fewer than 70,000 clones, 90% being singletons. Input material: PBMCs. Receptors originate from a man aged 18-30 years in good health and CMV-seronegative.

The CDR3 is CASSGLGELFF. CDR3 bases: TGTGCCAGCAGTGGACTAGGGGAGCTGTTTTTT. The chain links TRBV27 to TRBJ2-2; tentative D call: TRBD2 (6 bases). V lost 5 bases and J 8 bases, leaving 6 bases between the germline ends. From germline, CDR1 is MNHEY and CDR2 SMNVEV (reference sequence). The CDR3 runs 11 residues.

The V and J genes are TRBV6-1 and TRBJ1-1; D unclear. Trimming took off 6 bases at V and 3 bases at J, with 11 bases between the two ends. The CDR3 covers 13 residues. Germline V gene data show CDR1 as MNHNS and CDR2 as SASEGT. CDR3: CASRANSYTEAFF. CDR3 DNA sequence: TGTGCCAGCAGGGCAAATAGCTACACTGAAGCTTTCTTT.

The CDR3 reads CASSPRDSGDETQYF. The CDR3 bases are TGTGCCAGCAGTCCCCGGGACAGTGGTGATGAGACCCAGTACTTC. The rearrangement joins TRBV28 to TRBJ2-5; TRBD1 matches 7 bases. The length of the CDR3 is 15 residues. In germline, CDR1 is MDHEN, CDR2 SYDVKM. V shed 5 bases, J shed 5 bases, and the junction held 11 bases outside the gene matches. Combining the CDR3 with reference TRBV28 and TRBJ2-5 gives the whole variable domain DVKVTQSSRYLVKRTGEKVFLECVQDMDHENMFWYRQDPGLGLRLIYFSYDVKMKEKGDIPEGYSVSREKKERFSLILESASTNQTSMYLCASSPRDSGDETQYFGPGTRLLVL.

This sequence joins TRBV5-5 and TRBJ2-3, with TRBD2 matching over 7 bases. Losses at the gene ends were 4 bases for V and 0 bases for J; bases not matched to a gene: 2. This CDR3 comprises 14 residues. Germline V gene lookup returns CDR1 SGHKS and CDR2 YYEKEE (reference sequence). CDR3 sequence (DNA): TGTGCCAGCAGCGTGACTAGCAGCACAGATACGCAGTATTTT. Translating gives CASSVTSSTDTQYF. Full variable domain (remainder filled in from reference TRBV5-5 and TRBJ2-3): DAGVTQSPTHLIKTRGQQVTLRCSPISGHKSVSWYQQVLGQGPQFIFQYYEKEERGRGNFPDRFSARQFPNYSSELNVNALLLGDSALYLCASSVTSSTDTQYFGPGTRLTVL.

This sequence joins TRBV27 and TRBJ2-1, with 8 bases lining up with TRBD2. This CDR3 region has 15 residues. The V gene end was trimmed by 3 bases and the J gene end by 3 bases; junction bases not matched to a gene: 4. CDR1 and CDR2 from the germline V gene are MNHEY and SMNVEV (reference sequence). The CDR3 protein is CASSFQREIYNEQFF. In DNA, the CDR3 is TGTGCCAGCAGTTTCCAGCGGGAGATCTACAATGAGCAGTTCTTC.

The CDR3 nucleotides read TGTGCCTCCCGGGACAGCATGGGCGAGCAGTACTTC. It is translated as CASRDSMGEQYF. V gene TRBV19 combines with J gene TRBJ2-7, with 7 bases matching TRBD1. The CDR3 consists of 12 residues. The trim removed 11 bases at V and 6 bases at J, leaving 10 bases unmatched. The germline V gene has CDR1 LNHDA and CDR2 SQIVND (reference sequence).

The gene calls are TRBV28 and TRBJ1-5; D perhaps matches TRBD1 (5 bases). The ends were cut back, 6 bases at V and 4 bases at J, with 22 bases in the middle. Looked up from germline, CDR1 is MDHEN and CDR2 is SYDVKM. This CDR3 comprises 17 residues. The CDR3: CASSQALQAMRNQPQHF. Written as DNA, the CDR3 is TGTGCCAGCAGCCAGGCCCTACAGGCGATGAGAAATCAGCCCCAGCATTTT.

CDR3 protein: CASSVGGAGVTDTQYF. The CDR3 region has the DNA TGTGCCAGCAGCGTAGGGGGAGCGGGAGTCACAGATACGCAGTATTTT. The chain is built from TRBV9 and TRBJ2-3; 8 positions agree with TRBD2. The CDR3 runs 16 residues. Germline assignment: CDR1 SGDLS and CDR2 YYNGEE. V dropped 0 bases and J dropped 2; count of bases not matched to a gene: 5.

The chain is built from TRBV2 and TRBJ2-7; a weak D match, TRBD2 (5 bases). The ends were cut back, 6 bases at V and 12 bases at J, with 12 bases in the middle. This CDR3 has 10 amino acids. In germline, CDR1 is SNHLY, CDR2 FYNNEI. The CDR3 DNA is TGTGCCAGCAGCTTTGGGCTAGCGTACTTC. Amino acids: CASSFGLAYF.

This chain links TRBV18 with TRBJ2-7; 9 bases agree with TRBD1. Losses at the gene ends were 3 bases for V and 9 bases for J; bases not matched to a gene: 9. Germline V gene sequence: CDR1 KGHSH, CDR2 LQKENI. The CDR3 is 14 residues long. CDR3 sequence: CASSPSGTGNVQYF. In DNA, the CDR3 is TGTGCCAGCTCACCTTCAGGGACAGGGAATGTGCAGTACTTC. Looking up the rest from reference TRBV18 and TRBJ2-7 gives the full variable domain: NAGVMQNPRHLVRRRGQEARLRCSPMKGHSHVYWYRQLPEEGLKFMVYLQKENIIDESGMPKERFSAEFPKEGPSILRIQQVVRGDSAAYFCASSPSGTGNVQYFGPGTRLTVT.

This clone occurred a few times. The rearrangement joins TRBV27 to TRBJ2-7; 7 positions agree with TRBD1. This CDR3 contains 14 residues. Unmatched junction bases numbered 8, after V lost 6 bases and J lost 3 bases. Germline V lookup: CDR1 MNHEY, CDR2 SMNVEV (reference sequence). The CDR3 reads CASSLQGTLYEQYF. CDR3 sequence (DNA): TGTGCCAGCAGCCTACAGGGGACCCTCTACGAGCAGTACTTC.

The chain's CDR3 is CASSSNTGTRNTEAFF. DNA of the CDR3: TGCGCCAGCAGCTCCAACACCGGGACAAGGAACACTGAAGCTTTCTTT. The rearrangement links TRBV5-1 to TRBJ1-1; D is perhaps TRBD1 (6 bases). This CDR3 spans 16 amino acids. Germline CDR1 reads SGHRS; CDR2 reads YFSETQ. V was pared by 3 bases and J by 1 base, with 16 bases between.

The V call is TRBV6-5, the J call TRBJ2-7; the D gene is possibly TRBD2 (7 bases). V dropped 2 bases and J dropped 2 bases, with 13 bases sitting between them. The germline gives CDR1 MNHEY, CDR2 SVGAGI. This CDR3 is built from 15 residues. CDR3 nucleotides: TGTGCCAGCAGTTACAGCGGGACACCGACCTACGAGCAGTACTTC. It encodes CASSYSGTPTYEQYF.

The gene calls are TRBV2 and TRBJ2-4, with TRBD2 matching 7 bases. Trimming cost V 8 bases and J 8 bases; bases outside gene matches: 6. The CDR3 extends over 12 amino acids. CDR1 and CDR2 (germline): SNHLY, FYNNEI. The CDR3 nucleotides are TGTGCCAGCGGCTACGCGGGGGACATTCAGTACTTC. It specifies CASGYAGDIQYF.

This chain links TRBV28 with TRBJ1-5; D call uncertain. CDR1 and CDR2 from the germline V gene are MDHEN and SYDVKM. This CDR3 has 12 residues. V lost 5 bases and J lost 9, with 11 bases in between. The CDR3 loop reads CASSRNMPPQHF. The CDR3 nucleotides read TGTGCCAGCAGTAGAAACATGCCGCCCCAGCATTTT.

The V call is TRBV7-9, the J call TRBJ2-7, with 9 bases matching TRBD2. CDR1 and CDR2 (germline): SEHNR, FQNEAQ (reference sequence). V shed 4 bases and J 2 bases; nucleotides not matched to a gene: 6. This CDR3 comprises 15 residues. The CDR3 sequence is CASSSFLAGAYEQYF. The CDR3 nucleotides are TGTGCCAGCAGCTCCTTCTTAGCGGGAGCCTACGAGCAGTACTTC.

The rearrangement links TRBV19 to TRBJ1-2, with D possibly TRBD1 on 5 matching bases. The CDR3 is 18 residues long. Per the germline V gene, CDR1 is LNHDA and CDR2 is SQIVND (reference sequence). The V end lost 4 bases, the J end lost 5 bases, and 26 bases lay between the germline ends. The CDR3 sequence is CASSKPLDSVYSGYGYTF. The CDR3 DNA reads TGTGCCAGTAGTAAACCTCTCGACTCTGTTTACTCAGGGTATGGCTACACCTTC.

The chain combines TRBV19 with TRBJ2-7; weak D call: TRBD2 (5 bases). CDR3 length: 14 residues. CDR1 and CDR2 (germline): LNHDA, SQIVND (reference sequence). The V and J ends lost 3 bases and 4 bases respectively, with 13 bases between them. CDR3 in amino acids: CASSMRGSTYEQYF. In nucleotides, the CDR3 is TGTGCCAGTAGTATGAGAGGGAGTACGTACGAGCAGTACTTC.

The chain has TRBV5-1 and TRBJ1-5, with D perhaps TRBD1 (5 bases). In germline, CDR1 is SGHRS, CDR2 YFSETQ. This CDR3 region has 15 residues. Trimming took 5 bases from V and 3 from J, leaving 15 bases between them. CDR3 sequence (DNA): TGCGCCAGCAGTTCTGGGGACTCCGACAATCAGCCCCAGCATTTT. Amino acids: CASSSGDSDNQPQHF. Together with reference TRBV5-1 and TRBJ1-5, the CDR3 gives the full variable domain: KAGVTQTPRYLIKTRGQQVTLSCSPISGHRSVSWYQQTPGQGLQFLFEYFSETQRNKGNFPGRFSGRQFSNSRSEMNVSTLELGDSALYLCASSSGDSDNQPQHFGDGTRLSIL.

This clone was counted once. The V call is TRBV18, the J call TRBJ1-1; TRBD1 aligns across 9 bases. The CDR3 spans 16 residues. Germline V lookup: CDR1 KGHSH, CDR2 LQKENI. After removal of 6 bases from V and 4 bases from J, the junction contained 12 bases not matched to a gene. CDR3: CASSLVPGQGTTEAFF. The CDR3 DNA reads as TGTGCCAGCTCCCTTGTCCCGGGACAGGGTACCACTGAAGCTTTCTTT.

The chain is built from TRBV6-6 and TRBJ2-1; 8 bases align to TRBD2. The length of the CDR3 is 15 residues. The V gene's germline CDR1 is MNHNY and CDR2 SVGAGI (reference sequence). Losses at the gene ends were 6 bases for V and 5 bases for J; bases not matched to a gene: 9. CDR3 sequence: CASRPAGLGDNEQFF. The CDR3 DNA reads as TGTGCCAGCAGGCCTGCGGGACTAGGTGACAATGAGCAGTTCTTC.

The V gene is TRBV5-1, the J gene TRBJ2-7; 8 bases match TRBD2. Germline CDR1 SGHRS, CDR2 YFSETQ. V dropped 7 bases and J dropped 5; count of bases not matched to a gene: 14. The CDR3 covers 15 residues. The CDR3 loop is CASAPWNSGDNEQYF. CDR3 nucleotide sequence: TGCGCCAGCGCACCGTGGAATAGCGGGGACAACGAGCAGTACTTC.

The rearrangement joins TRBV29-1 to TRBJ1-3, with TRBD1 matching 12 bases. CDR3 size: 15 residues. CDR1 SQVTM and CDR2 ANQGSEA come from the germline V gene. V lost 5 bases to trimming and J lost 1 base; unmatched junction nucleotides: 3. The CDR3 region is CSVLGQGASGNTIYF. The CDR3 DNA is TGCAGCGTTCTGGGACAGGGGGCTTCTGGAAACACCATATATTTT.

This chain's CDR3 is CASSRAGESYEQYF. CDR3 nucleotides: TGTGCCAGCAGCAGAGCGGGAGAATCCTACGAGCAGTACTTC. This chain uses TRBV6-1 with TRBJ2-7; 8 bases are a match to TRBD2. Germline CDR1 and CDR2: MNHNS and SASEGT. After removal of 6 bases from V and 1 base from J, the junction contained 5 bases not matched to a gene. This CDR3 contains 14 residues.